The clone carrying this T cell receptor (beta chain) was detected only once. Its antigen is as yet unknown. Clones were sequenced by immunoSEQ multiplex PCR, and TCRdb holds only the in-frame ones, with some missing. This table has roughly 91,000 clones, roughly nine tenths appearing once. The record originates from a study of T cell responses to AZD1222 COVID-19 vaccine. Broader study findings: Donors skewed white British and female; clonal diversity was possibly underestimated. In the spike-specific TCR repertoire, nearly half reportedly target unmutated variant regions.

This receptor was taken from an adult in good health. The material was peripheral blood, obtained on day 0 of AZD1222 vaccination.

CDR3 DNA: TGTGCCATCAGGGACTCCGGGACTAGGGGCTACGAGCAGTACTTC. Its protein is CAIRDSGTRGYEQYF. The J gene is TRBJ2-7, the V gene TRBV10-3; 8 bases agree with TRBD2. J was trimmed by 3 bases and V by 6 bases; bases with no gene match: 10. Germline V lookup: CDR1 ENHRY, CDR2 SYGVKD. CDR3 length equals 15 residues.